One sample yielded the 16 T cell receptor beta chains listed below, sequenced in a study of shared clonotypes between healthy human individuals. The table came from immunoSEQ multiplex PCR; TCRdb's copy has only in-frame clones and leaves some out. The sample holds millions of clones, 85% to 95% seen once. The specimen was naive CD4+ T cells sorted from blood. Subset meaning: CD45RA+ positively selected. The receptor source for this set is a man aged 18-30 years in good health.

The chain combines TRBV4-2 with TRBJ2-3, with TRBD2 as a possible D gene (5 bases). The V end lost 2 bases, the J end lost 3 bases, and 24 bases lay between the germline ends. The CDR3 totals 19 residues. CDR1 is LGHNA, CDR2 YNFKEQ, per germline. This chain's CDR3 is CASSQTSALALGGTDTQYF. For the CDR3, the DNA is TGTGCCAGCAGCCAAACGTCGGCTCTCGCCCTAGGAGGAACAGATACGCAGTATTTT.

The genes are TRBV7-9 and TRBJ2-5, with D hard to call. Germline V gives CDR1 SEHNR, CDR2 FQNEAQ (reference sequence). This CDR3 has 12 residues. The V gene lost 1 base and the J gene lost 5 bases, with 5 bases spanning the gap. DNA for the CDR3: TGTGCCAGCAGCTTAGTCCCGGAGACCCAGTACTTC. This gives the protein CASSLVPETQYF.

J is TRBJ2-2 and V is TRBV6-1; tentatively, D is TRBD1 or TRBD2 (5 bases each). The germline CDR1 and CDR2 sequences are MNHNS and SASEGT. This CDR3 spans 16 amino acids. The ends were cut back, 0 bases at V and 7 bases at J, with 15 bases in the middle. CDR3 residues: CASSEAGPYLGGELFF. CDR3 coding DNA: TGTGCCAGCAGTGAAGCGGGACCCTATCTTGGCGGGGAGCTGTTTTTT.

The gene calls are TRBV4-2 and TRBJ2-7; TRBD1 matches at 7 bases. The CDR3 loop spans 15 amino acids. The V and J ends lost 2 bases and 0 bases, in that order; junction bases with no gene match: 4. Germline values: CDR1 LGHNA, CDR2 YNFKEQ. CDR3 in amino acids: CASSQMTGSSYEQYF. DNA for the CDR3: TGTGCCAGCAGCCAAATGACAGGGTCCTCCTACGAGCAGTACTTC.

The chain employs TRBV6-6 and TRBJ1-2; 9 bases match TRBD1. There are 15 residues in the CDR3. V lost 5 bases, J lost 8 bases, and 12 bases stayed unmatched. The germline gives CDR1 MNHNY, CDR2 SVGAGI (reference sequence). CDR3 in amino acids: CASSKTGQGRHGYTF. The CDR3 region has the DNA TGTGCCAGCAGTAAAACGGGACAGGGTAGGCACGGCTACACCTTC.

The CDR3 loop is CAISTSGESYEQYF. Written as DNA, the CDR3 is TGTGCCATCAGCACTAGCGGGGAGTCCTACGAGCAGTACTTC. The V and J genes are TRBV10-3 and TRBJ2-7, with 10 bases lining up with TRBD2. V was pared by 6 bases and J by 1 base, with 3 bases of the junction left unmatched. Germline CDR1 reads ENHRY; CDR2 reads SYGVKD. The CDR3 length is 14 residues.

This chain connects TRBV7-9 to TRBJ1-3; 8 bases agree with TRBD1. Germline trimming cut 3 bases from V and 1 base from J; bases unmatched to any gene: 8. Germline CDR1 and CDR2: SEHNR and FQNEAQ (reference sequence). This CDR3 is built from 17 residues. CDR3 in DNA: TGTGCCAGCAGCTTGGGGGGGACAGGTTTTTCTGGAAACACCATATATTTT. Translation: CASSLGGTGFSGNTIYF.

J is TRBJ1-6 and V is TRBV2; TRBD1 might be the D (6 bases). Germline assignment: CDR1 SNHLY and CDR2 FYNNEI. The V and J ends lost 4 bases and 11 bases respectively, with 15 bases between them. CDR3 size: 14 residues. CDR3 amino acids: CASSGGHSGTPLHF. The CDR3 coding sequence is TGTGCCAGCAGTGGGGGACATTCTGGGACACCCCTCCACTTT.

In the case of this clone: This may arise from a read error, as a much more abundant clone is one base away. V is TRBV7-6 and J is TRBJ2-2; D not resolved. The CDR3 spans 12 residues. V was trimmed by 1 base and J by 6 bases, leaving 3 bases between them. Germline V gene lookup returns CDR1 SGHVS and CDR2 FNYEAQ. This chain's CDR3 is CASSLESGELFF. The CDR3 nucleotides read TGTGCCAGCAGCTTAGAATCCGGGGAGCTGTTTTTT.

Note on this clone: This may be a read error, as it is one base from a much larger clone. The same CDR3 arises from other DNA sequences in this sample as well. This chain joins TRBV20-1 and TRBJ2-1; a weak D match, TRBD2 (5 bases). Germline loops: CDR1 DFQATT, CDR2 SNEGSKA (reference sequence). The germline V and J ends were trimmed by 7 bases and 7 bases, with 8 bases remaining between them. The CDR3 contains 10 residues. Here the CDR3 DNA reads TGCAGTGGGACGGGGAATGAGCAGTTCTTC. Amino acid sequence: CSGTGNEQFF.

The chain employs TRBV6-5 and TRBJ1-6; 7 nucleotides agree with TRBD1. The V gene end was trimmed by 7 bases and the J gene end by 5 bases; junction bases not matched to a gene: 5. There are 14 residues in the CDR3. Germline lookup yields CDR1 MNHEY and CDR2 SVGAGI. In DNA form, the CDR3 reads TGTGCCAGCACTACCGGGACAGATAATTCACCCCTCCACTTT. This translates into CASTTGTDNSPLHF.

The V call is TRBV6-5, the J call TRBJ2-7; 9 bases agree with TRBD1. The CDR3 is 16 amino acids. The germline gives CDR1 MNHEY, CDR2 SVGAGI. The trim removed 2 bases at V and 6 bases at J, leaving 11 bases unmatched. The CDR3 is CASSYSRYRGPGEQYF. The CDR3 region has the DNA TGTGCCAGCAGTTACAGCCGTTACAGGGGGCCTGGCGAGCAGTACTTC.

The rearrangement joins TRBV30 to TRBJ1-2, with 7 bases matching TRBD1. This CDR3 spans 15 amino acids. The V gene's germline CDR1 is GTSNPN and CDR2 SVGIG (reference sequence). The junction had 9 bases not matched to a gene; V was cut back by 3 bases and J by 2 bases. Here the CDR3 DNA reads TGTGCCTGGAGGACCCCGGACAGGCCCAACTATGGCTACACCTTC. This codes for CAWRTPDRPNYGYTF.

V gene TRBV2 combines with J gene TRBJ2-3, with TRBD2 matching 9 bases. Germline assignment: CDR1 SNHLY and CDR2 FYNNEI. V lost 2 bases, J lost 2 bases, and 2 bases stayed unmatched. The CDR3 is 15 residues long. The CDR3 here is CASSEKRGDTDTQYF. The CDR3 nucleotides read TGTGCCAGCAGTGAAAAGCGGGGGGACACAGATACGCAGTATTTT.

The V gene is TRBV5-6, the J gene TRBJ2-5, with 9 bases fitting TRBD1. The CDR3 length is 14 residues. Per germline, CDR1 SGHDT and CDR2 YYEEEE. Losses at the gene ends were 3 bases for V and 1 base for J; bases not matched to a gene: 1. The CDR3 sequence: CASSSDRGQETQYF. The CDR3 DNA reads TGTGCCAGCAGCTCGGACAGGGGCCAAGAGACCCAGTACTTC.

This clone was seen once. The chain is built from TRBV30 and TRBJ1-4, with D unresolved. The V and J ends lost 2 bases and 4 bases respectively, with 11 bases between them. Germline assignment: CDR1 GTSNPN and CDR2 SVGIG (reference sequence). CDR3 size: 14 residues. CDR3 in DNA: TGTGCCTGGAGTCCCGAGGCCCGTAATGAAAAACTGTTTTTT. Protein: CAWSPEARNEKLFF. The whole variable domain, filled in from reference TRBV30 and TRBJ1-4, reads SQTIHQWPATLVQPVGSPLSLECTVEGTSNPNLYWYRQAAGRGLQLLFYSVGIGQISSEVPQNLSASRPQDRQFILSSKKLLLSDSGFYLCAWSPEARNEKLFFGSGTQLSVL.